This TCR beta chain was recovered during a study of neurological immune-mediated disorders. The study's findings and limits: HTLV-1-associated myelopathy showed the most TCR clonal expansion; multiple sclerosis the least, below healthy controls.

The cDNA was generated through 5'RACE incorporating 10-nucleotide random UMIs. From the 5' RACE reads, TCRdb called clonotypes with MiXCR, one entry per CDR3 protein. The sample contains about 60,000 distinct CDR3 sequences, roughly 9.8% of which appear only once. Trimming cost V 5 bases and J 4 bases, with 14 bases left between them. Germline loops: CDR1 MNHEY, CDR2 SVGAGI. The CDR3 is 14 amino acids. Time point meaning: longitudinal time-point 2. The controls, all healthy individuals, were blood bank volunteers in Maryland, USA. Unsorted libraries were prepared from 2 million PBMCs that had been stored at -80 C. This clonotype was observed at least ten times. Its specificity is not known.

The TCR sequence derives from a man under 40 in good health. This chain connects TRBV6-5 to TRBJ1-1; D is possibly TRBD1 (5 bases). Sequenced input: PBMCs. CDR3 sequence reads: CASSLRRVGTEAFF. Written as DNA, the CDR3 is TGTGCCAGCAGTCTCCGCAGGGTAGGCACTGAAGCTTTCTTT.